These 29 T cell receptor beta chains originate from one sample sequenced in a study of PD-L1 blockade in urothelial cancer. Repertoires were generated with immunoSEQ multiplex PCR, while TCRdb's copy carries only in-frame clones and drops some. The table shows roughly 38,000 clones, with over 75% occurring only once. This sample comprised PBMCs, obtained around atezolizumab (anti-PD-L1) treatment. The receptors were sampled from a man between 65 and 85 years old with urothelial cancer.

There are a few counts of this clone. In DNA form, the CDR3 reads TGTGCCAGCAGTTACAACAGGATCTATGGCTACACCTTC. Its protein is CASSYNRIYGYTF. V gene TRBV6-5 combines with J gene TRBJ1-2; D perhaps matches TRBD1 (5 bases). The V gene's germline CDR1 is MNHEY and CDR2 SVGAGI. The CDR3 runs 13 residues. Between the trimmed V and J ends, which lost 2 bases and 4 bases, there was a span of 8 bases.

V is TRBV5-1 and J is TRBJ1-1; 8 nucleotides align to TRBD1. V lost 4 bases and J lost 1; bases outside the gene matches: 3. CDR1 and CDR2 from the germline V gene are SGHRS and YFSETQ. The CDR3 length is 14 residues. CDR3 nucleotides: TGCGCCAGCAGCACAGGGGGGGGGAACACTGAAGCTTTCTTT. This gives the protein CASSTGGGNTEAFF.

The rearrangement links TRBV7-9 to TRBJ2-7; D is perhaps TRBD2 (5 bases). Germline V gives CDR1 SEHNR, CDR2 FQNEAQ (reference sequence). The CDR3 spans 19 residues. V was pared by 5 bases and J by 1 base, with 27 bases between. DNA of the CDR3: TGTGCCAGCAGCCTCGGAGGACGGGATCTCCTTAGGACGTCCTACGAGCAGTACTTC. Encoded protein: CASSLGGRDLLRTSYEQYF.

The chain joins TRBV7-2 to TRBJ2-5; TRBD1 matches 9 bases. After removal of 3 bases from V and 2 bases from J, the junction contained 4 bases not matched to a gene. Germline assignment: CDR1 SGHTA and CDR2 FQGNSA. CDR3 size: 15 residues. As DNA, the CDR3 is TGTGCCAGCAGCTTTGGACAGGGGAAGCAAGAGACCCAGTACTTC. It specifies CASSFGQGKQETQYF.

The chain has TRBV4-1 and TRBJ2-5, with a weak D call TRBD1 (6 bases). Germline V gene lookup returns CDR1 MGHRA and CDR2 YSYEKL. The CDR3 contains 17 residues. The V end lost 0 bases, the J end lost 5 bases, and 19 bases lay between the germline ends. The CDR3 DNA reads as TGCGCCAGCAGCCAAGAAAGACCCCCAGGGGACGGGGAGACCCAGTACTTC. Its translation is CASSQERPPGDGETQYF.

The CDR3 DNA is TGTGCCAGCTCGGAGCTGAGCAAGAACACTGAAGCTTTCTTT. It is translated as CASSELSKNTEAFF. The chain recombines TRBV2 with TRBJ1-1; D is unresolved. This CDR3 comprises 14 residues. V gave up 8 bases and J gave up 1 base, with 14 bases separating them. The germline V gene has CDR1 SNHLY and CDR2 FYNNEI.

This clone showed up just once. The rearrangement joins TRBV2 to TRBJ1-4; 7 bases align to TRBD1. V shed 7 bases and J 6 bases; nucleotides not matched to a gene: 8. In germline, CDR1 is SNHLY, CDR2 FYNNEI. This CDR3 has 14 residues. CDR3 residues: CASNPGGSDEKLFF. Here the CDR3 DNA reads TGTGCCAGCAATCCAGGGGGTAGCGATGAAAAACTGTTTTTT.

The gene calls are TRBV28 and TRBJ1-6, with D possibly TRBD1 on 6 matching bases. Germline CDR1 is MDHEN and CDR2 is SYDVKM. The V and J ends lost 5 bases and 9 bases respectively, with 23 bases between them. This CDR3 has 17 amino acids. CDR3 sequence reads: CASSKDSSHKFSSPLHF. The CDR3 nucleotides are TGTGCCAGCAGTAAGGACAGTAGCCATAAGTTCAGTTCACCCCTCCACTTT.

The chain has TRBV7-7 and TRBJ2-1; D unresolved. This CDR3 spans 14 amino acids. With 2 bases removed from V and 9 bases from J, the gap between germline ends came to 14 bases. Germline CDR1 is SSHAT and CDR2 is FNYEAQ (reference sequence). The CDR3, as DNA: TGTGCCAGCAGCTTATCCCTAAGTCGCGGTGAGCAGTTCTTC. It codes for CASSLSLSRGEQFF.

The rearrangement uses TRBV6-6 and TRBJ1-5, with D maybe TRBD1 (5 bases). CDR3 length equals 14 residues. Per the germline V gene, CDR1 is MNHNY and CDR2 is SVGAGI (reference sequence). V was shortened by 4 bases and J by 7 bases, with 14 bases between the two germline ends. The CDR3 spells CASSSRGGSQPQHF. DNA of the CDR3: TGTGCCAGCAGTTCACGGGGGGGATCCCAGCCCCAGCATTTT.

The chain combines TRBV5-1 with TRBJ1-5; D may be TRBD1 (6 bases). Germline CDR1 and CDR2: SGHRS and YFSETQ. V lost 7 bases to trimming and J lost 4 bases, with 18 bases between them. The CDR3 covers 15 residues. CDR3 nucleotide sequence: TGCGCCAGCTCCGAGGGGGGGATGAGTAATCAGCCCCAGCATTTT. Protein: CASSEGGMSNQPQHF.

This clone was seen once. The chain combines TRBV19 with TRBJ1-5, with no clear D. Trimming cost V 5 bases and J 4 bases, with 9 bases left between them. The germline gives CDR1 LNHDA, CDR2 SQIVND (reference sequence). This CDR3 comprises 13 residues. In nucleotides, the CDR3 is TGTGCCAGTAGTGCCGGTCGGAATCAGCCCCAGCATTTT. The encoded protein is CASSAGRNQPQHF.

The chain links TRBV5-4 to TRBJ1-1, with D uncertain. V gave up 5 bases and J gave up 1 base, with 12 bases separating them. CDR1 and CDR2 (germline): SGHNT, YYREEE (reference sequence). This CDR3 has 14 amino acids. The CDR3 region has the DNA TGTGCCAGCAGTCCCAGGAGGGAGAACACTGAAGCTTTCTTT. Translation: CASSPRRENTEAFF.

The chain has TRBV30 and TRBJ2-2; TRBD2 might be the D (6 bases). The CDR3 has 15 residues. V lost 0 bases and J lost 7, with 15 bases in between. The germline V gene has CDR1 GTSNPN and CDR2 SVGIG (reference sequence). CDR3 residues: CAWSVRGGGGGELFF. In DNA form, the CDR3 reads TGTGCCTGGAGTGTACGTGGGGGAGGAGGCGGGGAGCTGTTTTTT.

J is TRBJ2-7 and V is TRBV7-9; 7 bases are shared with TRBD1. The V and J ends lost 3 bases and 2 bases, in that order; junction bases with no gene match: 16. CDR1 and CDR2 from the germline V gene are SEHNR and FQNEAQ (reference sequence). This CDR3 spans 18 amino acids. The CDR3 DNA reads TGTGCCAGCAGCTTTAGGGGGCGCCGGGACACTGGGGCCTACGAGCAGTACTTC. Its translation is CASSFRGRRDTGAYEQYF.

The chain recombines TRBV6-5 with TRBJ1-1; no firm D call. This CDR3 comprises 15 residues. The V end was cut by 4 bases, the J end by 1 base, with 13 bases between. Germline loops: CDR1 MNHEY, CDR2 SVGAGI. CDR3 DNA: TGTGCCAGCAGTTTAGCGGGCTTGGGGAACACTGAAGCTTTCTTT. Its translation: CASSLAGLGNTEAFF.

The rearrangement links TRBV5-1 to TRBJ1-1, with 8 bases lining up with TRBD1. In germline, CDR1 is SGHRS, CDR2 YFSETQ. CDR3 length: 15 amino acids. V lost 4 bases to trimming and J lost 5 bases; unmatched junction nucleotides: 10. The CDR3 is CASSLGDRSGTEAFF. The CDR3 DNA reads TGCGCCAGCAGCCTGGGGGACAGGAGTGGGACTGAAGCTTTCTTT.

The gene calls are TRBV7-3 and TRBJ2-5, with 8 nucleotides matching TRBD1. The CDR3 has 15 amino acids. V shed 3 bases, J shed 1 base, and the junction held 4 bases outside the gene matches. Looked up from germline, CDR1 is SGHTA and CDR2 is FQGTGA. CDR3 sequence: CASSFSGGPQETQYF. CDR3 DNA sequence: TGTGCCAGCAGCTTCTCAGGGGGCCCCCAAGAGACCCAGTACTTC.

This clone was detected only once. CDR3 sequence (DNA): TGTGCCAGTAGTATAGGGACAGAGCCGAGCAATCAGCCCCAGCATTTT. It translates to CASSIGTEPSNQPQHF. The V and J genes are TRBV19 and TRBJ1-5; D perhaps matches TRBD1 (6 bases). Germline CDR1 and CDR2: LNHDA and SQIVND (reference sequence). Between the trimmed V and J ends, which lost 1 base and 1 base, there was a span of 11 bases. The CDR3 contains 16 residues. Using reference TRBV19 and TRBJ1-5 for the parts outside the CDR3, the full variable domain is DGGITQSPKYLFRKEGQNVTLSCEQNLNHDAMYWYRQDPGQGLRLIYYSQIVNDFQKGDIAEGYSVSREKKESFPLTVTSAQKNPTAFYLCASSIGTEPSNQPQHFGDGTRLSIL.

The chain employs TRBV5-8 and TRBJ2-6; D is undetermined. Trimming removed 4 bases from V and 0 bases from J, with 14 bases in between. Germline V gene data show CDR1 as SGHTS and CDR2 as YDEGEE. CDR3 length equals 17 residues. The CDR3 loop reads CASSAFNDFSGANVLTF. DNA for the CDR3: TGTGCCAGCAGCGCTTTTAACGACTTCTCTGGGGCCAACGTCCTGACTTTC.

CDR3 sequence (DNA): TGCGCCAGCAGCCCAACTAGTACGTCAGCCTACAATGAGCAGTTCTTC. Amino acid sequence: CASSPTSTSAYNEQFF. The rearrangement uses TRBV4-3 and TRBJ2-1, with D tentatively TRBD2 (5 bases). The CDR3 runs 16 residues. CDR1 LGHNA and CDR2 YSLEER come from the germline V gene. Trimming took off 4 bases at V and 2 bases at J, with 15 bases between the two ends.

J is TRBJ1-3 and V is TRBV9, with D possibly TRBD1 on 5 matching bases. V lost 4 bases and J lost 4, with 12 bases in between. There are 14 residues in the CDR3. Germline V gene data show CDR1 as SGDLS and CDR2 as YYNGEE. The chain's CDR3 is CASSTADTGNTIYF. The CDR3 DNA reads TGTGCCAGCAGCACCGCGGACACCGGAAACACCATATATTTT.

This clone appeared a single time. The chain links TRBV28 to TRBJ2-1; D remains unclear. Trimming shortened V by 6 bases and J by 3 bases, and 12 bases separated the two germline ends. This CDR3 comprises 14 residues. Germline CDR1 MDHEN, CDR2 SYDVKM. For the CDR3, the DNA is TGTGCCAGCAGCTTTGCGTCAAGCTACAATGAGCAGTTCTTC. This sequence encodes CASSFASSYNEQFF.

V gene TRBV18 combines with J gene TRBJ1-3; D not certain. The CDR3 totals 15 residues. Deletions cut 2 bases from V and 0 bases from J, with 8 bases between. Germline CDR1 reads KGHSH; CDR2 reads LQKENI. CDR3 nucleotide sequence: TGTGCCAGCTCACCAAACTACAACTCTGGAAACACCATATATTTT. It specifies CASSPNYNSGNTIYF.

The rearrangement links TRBV7-9 to TRBJ2-3; 10 bases are a match to TRBD2. Trimming cost V 5 bases and J 1 base; bases outside gene matches: 6. CDR3 length: 16 residues. Germline V gives CDR1 SEHNR, CDR2 FQNEAQ (reference sequence). In DNA form, the CDR3 reads TGTGCCAGCAGCCCCCCCGGGACTAGCGGCACAGATACGCAGTATTTT. Translating it yields CASSPPGTSGTDTQYF.

V usage is TRBV4-3 and J usage is TRBJ1-3, with TRBD1 as a possible D gene (5 bases). The germline gives CDR1 LGHNA, CDR2 YSLEER. V was shortened by 0 bases and J by 4 bases, with 13 bases between the two germline ends. There are 16 residues in the CDR3. The CDR3 DNA follows: TGCGCCAGCAGCCAAGATCTGGTGGGGCACGGAAACACCATATATTTT. Amino acid sequence: CASSQDLVGHGNTIYF.

The chain combines TRBV19 with TRBJ1-1; a possible D gene is TRBD1 (6 bases). The CDR3 length is 16 residues. V shed 5 bases and J shed 1 base, with 17 bases lying between them. Germline V gene data show CDR1 as LNHDA and CDR2 as SQIVND (reference sequence). The CDR3 region is CASSYRAGWGNTEAFF. CDR3 DNA: TGTGCCAGTAGTTACAGGGCGGGTTGGGGGAACACTGAAGCTTTCTTT.

This chain links TRBV27 with TRBJ2-7, with 7 bases matching TRBD1. Germline CDR1 is MNHEY and CDR2 is SMNVEV (reference sequence). The CDR3 is 15 amino acids. V was pared by 3 bases and J by 1 base, with 6 bases of the junction left unmatched. The CDR3 loop is CASSLGTAASYEQYF. The DNA for the CDR3 is TGTGCCAGCAGTTTGGGGACAGCGGCTTCCTACGAGCAGTACTTC.

The rearrangement uses TRBV23-1 and TRBJ1-2; D remains unclear. TRBV23-1 is given ORF status, its function remaining uncertain. Trimming left V 7 bases short and J 4 bases short, with 28 bases between. This CDR3 region has 18 residues. The CDR3 reads CASNRLLGICSGSYGYTF. DNA of the CDR3: TGCGCCAGCAACCGGTTGCTAGGGATCTGCTCGGGGAGCTATGGCTACACCTTC.